This section outlines one T cell receptor (beta chain) sequence together with its context. This record comes from a study of T cells in tumors after PD-1 blockade. Data came from immunoSEQ multiplex PCR; TCRdb stores just in-frame clones and leaves some out. The sample lists 10,000 to 15,000 clones, 63% occurring once. The length of the CDR3 is 13 residues. Per germline, CDR1 SGHTA and CDR2 FQGNSA. Trimming stripped 1 base from V and 11 bases from J, with 15 bases between. V usage is TRBV7-2 and J usage is TRBJ2-7; weak D call: TRBD1 (5 bases). Sequenced here: tumor tissue, sampled before anti-PD-1 treatment. The source is a human donor with cutaneous squamous cell carcinoma. The CDR3 nucleotides are TGTGCCAGCAGCTTAGAAGGCAGGGTACGGAAGTACTTC. Protein sequence: CASSLEGRVRKYF.